Sequencing of this T cell receptor beta chain was carried out in a study of vaccination and CD4 T cells after COVID-19 (dated by TCRdb to 2022 to 2024). About the investigation overall: Convalescent patients had a positive SARS-CoV-2 result on nasal swab PCR, and of these patients, several had mild disease and one had severe disease. In 10 COVID-19 convalescent patients and a few infection-naive healthy vaccine recipients, researchers compared the spike-specific CD4+ TCR repertoire from before mRNA vaccination with the repertoire from after. For stimulating the cultures, overlapping spike peptide pools were used, derived from SARS-CoV-2 as well as from the common cold coronaviruses HCoV-NL63, HCoV-OC43 and HCoV-229E. Participants received two doses of either the Pfizer-BioNTech BNT162b2 vaccine (n=8) or the Moderna mRNA-1273 vaccine (n=2). The convalescent cohort comprised six males and four females, including two Hispanic individuals, seven Caucasians, two Asians and one multiracial person. Post-vaccine blood samples were obtained a median of about 72 days after the second vaccine dose, with a range of about 12 to 241 days. Post-COVID blood samples were collected from convalescent patients a median of around 100 days after diagnosis, with a range of roughly 35 to 180 days. As controls, cultures received a CEFX viral epitope pool (the positive control), an HIV-1 Nef peptide pool (the negative control), or no peptide at all.

Via the germline V gene, CDR1 is MDHEN and CDR2 SYDVKM. There are 15 amino acids in the CDR3, from cysteine to phenylalanine inclusive. Only CDR3 DNA remains: 45 bases, in frame from the first base. The V end loses 6 bases and the J end loses 0 bases, and a stretch of 15 bases separates them. On this clonotype: The antigen it recognizes is unknown. Base qualities were left out, and no much larger clone turns up one base away.

The investigation overall reported the following: The number of convalescent patients in the study was relatively small, and the study did not examine early timepoints following natural infection. The median count of SARS-CoV-2-reactive clonotypes went up from approximately 22 after infection to approximately 40 after vaccination, although the change was not significant. In convalescent patients, a median 86.3% of post-vaccine SARS-CoV-2-reactive clones were detected only after vaccination, and vaccine-specific priming was suggested by this finding. In convalescent patients, nearly all vaccine-specific clones (304 of 307) were found to be mono-reactive for SARS-CoV-2 spike rather than cross-reactive with common cold coronaviruses.

Libraries were made using PCR. At the Johns Hopkins FTIC core, DNA from the cultured CD4+ T cells underwent TCR sequencing with the Oncomine TCR Beta short-read assay. The QIAamp micro DNA kit was used to extract genomic DNA from the cultured CD4+ T cells. Oncomine TCR Beta libraries from cultured CD4+ T cells were pooled using unique dual indexes and sequenced on an Illumina iSeq 100. Turning to the authors' computational methods: Non-productive sequences were removed, and CDR3s that did not start with C, did not end with F or W, or were shorter than 7 amino acids were discarded. Antigen-specific clonotypes were identified using the MANAFEST web application through comparison of peptide-stimulated wells with reference and other culture wells. Positive clones required FDR below 0.05, an odds ratio above 5, and productive frequency above 0.1% in at least two of three replicate wells. A clonotype was classed as cross-reactive if the clonotype showed significant expansion both in SARS-CoV-2 spike wells and in at least one common cold coronavirus spike condition. Similarity between CDR3 sequences was evaluated in R version 3.6.1 using Levenshtein distances (stringdist) and unrooted phylogenetic trees (ape). The public reads were run again by TCRdb, first through fastp at Q25 and then through MiXCR, and only productive beta chains were kept. Records with the same CDR3 protein are collapsed into one entry carrying the most frequent genes and DNA. TCRdb, not the authors, supplied the V and J calls. This sample comprises about 25,000 distinct CDR3 sequences, approximately 39% of them detected only once. The leading ten clones occupy more than 6% of the sample.

Taken with the paper, the label for treatment or condition translates to: approximately nine-day PBMC culture with coronavirus spike peptide pools or control peptides (ViraFEST assay). The ViraFEST assay was used in the study, in which antigen-specific T cells were expanded with peptide pools and expanded clonotypes were subsequently identified by TCR sequencing. The positive SARS-CoV-2 PCR tests of the convalescent patients were dated from March to December 2020, before the Alpha, Beta and Delta variants emerged in the United States. Each well held 2.2 million or so PBMCs cultured in IMDM containing approximately 5% human AB serum and around 9.2 IU/ml IL-2, with about 9.4 ug/ml peptide pools added. On days 3 and 7, half of the culture medium was replaced with fresh IL-2-containing medium. CD4+ T cells were isolated after about nine days of culture through negative selection using the EasySep CD4+ T cell isolation kit. PBMCs were separated from whole blood using Ficoll-Paque Plus gradient centrifugation and then either used fresh or cryopreserved at -140C. In general, triplicate wells were set up for every culture condition.

Sequencing was carried out using CD4+ T cells from blood, cultured in vitro. The sequence was collected from a human donor who had recovered from COVID-19. The chain is encoded by TRBV28 joined to TRBJ2-7, with no reliable assignment of the D segment. The CDR3 reads CASSPQEMSSYEQYF. At the DNA level, the sequence is TGTGCCAGCAGCCCGCAGGAGATGAGCTCCTACGAGCAGTACTTC. Where the CDR3 stops, the reference TRBV28 and TRBJ2-7 genes take over; the full variable domain is DVKVTQSSRYLVKRTGEKVFLECVQDMDHENMFWYRQDPGLGLRLIYFSYDVKMKEKGDIPEGYSVSREKKERFSLILESASTNQTSMYLCASSPQEMSSYEQYFGPGTRLTVT.